The 11 T cell receptor beta chains given below trace back to one sample, sequenced in a study of beta chain features in type 1 diabetes. The authors reverse transcribed all of the isolated RNA, so sequencing captured expressed TCRB transcripts. The table came from immunoSEQ multiplex PCR; TCRdb's copy has only in-frame clones and leaves some out. The sample lists a few hundred thousand clones, approximately 13% occurring once. Study-wide findings and caveats: Across all four CD4+ subsets, people with type 1 diabetes showed modestly shorter TCRB CDR3s.

Their antigen targets remain unknown. The sample was naive CD4+ T cells from blood. All receptors come from a woman under 30 with type 1 diabetes.

The chain combines TRBV2 with TRBJ2-1; perhaps TRBD2 as D (5 bases). Germline V gene sequence: CDR1 SNHLY, CDR2 FYNNEI. V lost 3 bases, J lost 4 bases, and 13 bases lay in between. The CDR3 covers 15 residues. CDR3 loop: CASSERELVYNEQFF. The DNA for the CDR3 is TGTGCCAGCAGTGAGAGGGAATTGGTTTACAATGAGCAGTTCTTC.

In this sample, this clone turned up a few times. V is TRBV5-1 and J is TRBJ1-2; D call uncertain. This CDR3 has 13 amino acids. Germline V CDR1 and CDR2: SGHRS, YFSETQ. V was shortened by 0 bases and J by 7 bases, with 10 bases between the two germline ends. In DNA form, the CDR3 reads TGCGCCAGCAGCTTGGTGGCAGGCGTTGGCTACACCTTC. The encoded protein is CASSLVAGVGYTF.

The sample holds a few counts of this clone. The chain combines TRBV2 with TRBJ2-7; 8 bases fit TRBD1. The CDR3 is 16 residues long. Trimming took 3 bases from V and 4 from J; bases not matched to a gene: 11. The germline V gene encodes CDR1 SNHLY and CDR2 FYNNEI. The CDR3 coding sequence is TGTGCCAGCAGTGAGCTTCAGTCAGGGGGCGGGTACGAGCAGTACTTC. Protein product: CASSELQSGGGYEQYF.

The gene calls are TRBV5-1 and TRBJ2-5; 7 nucleotides agree with TRBD1. Germline V gene sequence: CDR1 SGHRS, CDR2 YFSETQ. Losses at the gene ends were 4 bases for V and 4 bases for J; bases not matched to a gene: 10. The CDR3 runs to 15 residues. CDR3 sequence reads: CASSIDRVRGETQYF. The CDR3 nucleotides are TGCGCCAGCAGCATCGACAGGGTTCGAGGAGAGACCCAGTACTTC.

This clone has more than one count but fewer than ten. This chain connects TRBV7-9 to TRBJ1-5, with D possibly matching TRBD1 (5 bases). V lost 1 base and J 5 bases, leaving 12 bases between the germline ends. The CDR3 has 15 amino acids. Germline loops: CDR1 SEHNR, CDR2 FQNEAQ (reference sequence). In DNA, the CDR3 is TGTGCCAGCAGCTTAGTGGCGGGGGGGGATCAGCCCCAGCATTTT. This gives the protein CASSLVAGGDQPQHF.

The chain combines TRBV11-2 with TRBJ2-1; D call uncertain. Germline CDR1 SGHAT, CDR2 FQNNGV. V shed 1 base and J shed 0 bases, with 16 bases lying between them. The CDR3 runs 18 residues. The CDR3 spells CASSLGVFGQSSYNEQFF. CDR3 nucleotide sequence: TGTGCCAGCAGCTTAGGTGTTTTTGGGCAAAGCTCCTACAATGAGCAGTTCTTC.

The chain links TRBV5-8 to TRBJ2-3; weak D call: TRBD2 (5 bases). CDR3 length: 13 amino acids. The ends were cut back, 0 bases at V and 5 bases at J, with 7 bases in the middle. Germline-derived CDR1 and CDR2 are SGHTS and YDEGEE. CDR3 protein: CASSLGGRDTQYF. The CDR3 nucleotides read TGTGCCAGCAGCTTGGGAGGGAGAGATACGCAGTATTTT.

The chain joins TRBV15 to TRBJ2-1; 8 nucleotides match TRBD2. V gave up 6 bases and J gave up 6 bases; unmatched junction bases: 7. CDR3 length: 14 residues. Germline V gene sequence: CDR1 LNHNV, CDR2 YYDKDF (reference sequence). The CDR3 here is CATRRAGGRNEQFF. CDR3 coding DNA: TGTGCCACCAGACGGGCGGGAGGCCGCAATGAGCAGTTCTTC.

A few counts support this clone. This sequence joins TRBV30 and TRBJ2-1, with D tentatively TRBD2 (7 bases). This CDR3 is built from 17 residues. Germline CDR1 reads GTSNPN; CDR2 reads SVGIG (reference sequence). The V end was cut by 4 bases, the J end by 1 base, with 20 bases between. CDR3 sequence reads: CAWNLGGGTASYNEQFF. CDR3 DNA sequence: TGTGCCTGGAACCTAGGGGGGGGGACGGCGTCCTACAATGAGCAGTTCTTC.

V gene TRBV29-1 combines with J gene TRBJ2-6; possible D gene TRBD1, 6 bases. The germline gives CDR1 SQVTM, CDR2 ANQGSEA. The CDR3 is made up of 15 amino acids. The CDR3 DNA is TGCAGTTGTACAACAGGGAGCTCTGGGGCCAACGTCCTGACTTTC. Amino acids: CSCTTGSSGANVLTF.

There are a few counts of this clone. This chain connects TRBV4-3 to TRBJ2-3, with TRBD2 identical over 8 bases. The V and J ends lost 0 bases and 6 bases, in that order; junction bases with no gene match: 8. Germline lookup yields CDR1 LGHNA and CDR2 YSLEER. CDR3 size: 16 residues. The CDR3 is CASSQDLASGWDTQYF. The CDR3 nucleotides are TGCGCCAGCAGCCAAGATCTCGCTAGCGGGTGGGATACGCAGTATTTT.